This T cell receptor (beta chain) comes out of a study of CD4 T cells in relation to SARS-CoV-2 and coronaviruses. This clone was detected only a few times. Its target is not known. Data came from immunoSEQ multiplex PCR; TCRdb stores just in-frame clones and leaves some out. The profile shows roughly 18,000 clones, about 80% of them singletons. Unexposed donor CD4+ T cells date from about 2011-2019, before the COVID-19 pandemic. CD4+ T cells were isolated from the cells after around 10 days of culture. The CDR3 consists of 17 residues. V lost 6 bases and J lost 1; bases outside the gene matches: 12. The V gene's germline CDR1 is MNHEY and CDR2 SMNVEV (reference sequence).

This clonotype originated in a human donor in good health. The sequenced sample consisted of CD4+ T cells from PBMCs, cultured in vitro. This chain joins TRBV27 and TRBJ1-5, with 7 nucleotides matching TRBD1. CDR3 residues: CASSLRGTAISNQPQHF. The CDR3 nucleotides are TGTGCCAGCAGCCTCCGGGGGACAGCAATCAGCAATCAGCCCCAGCATTTT.